The 5 T cell receptor beta chains in this list originate from one sample, sequenced in a study of OX40 agonist ivuxolimab in advanced cancers. Profiling relied on immunoSEQ multiplex PCR, and the TCRdb table lists in-frame clones only, not all of them. The table has tens of thousands of clones, about 86% seen once. The specimen was CD4+ or CD8+ T cells sorted from blood, collected in a trial of the OX40 agonist ivuxolimab. The source of these receptors is an adult with an advanced solid tumor such as melanoma, head and neck, liver or kidney cancer.

The rearrangement joins TRBV6-1 to TRBJ1-2, with D perhaps matching TRBD1 (6 bases). From germline, CDR1 is MNHNS and CDR2 SASEGT. V lost 3 bases, J lost 9 bases, and 11 bases lay in between. The CDR3 consists of 12 residues. CDR3 sequence (DNA): TGTGCCAGCAGTGAGATCCGGGACAGCTACACCTTC. Protein product: CASSEIRDSYTF.

The rearrangement links TRBV7-9 to TRBJ2-5; 12 nucleotides match TRBD1. With 5 bases clipped from V and 4 bases from J, the junction kept 5 bases outside the gene matches. This CDR3 has 15 residues. In germline, CDR1 is SEHNR, CDR2 FQNEAQ (reference sequence). Written as DNA, the CDR3 is TGTGCCAGCAGCCCGGGACAGGGGGCAGGAGAGACCCAGTACTTC. Translation gives CASSPGQGAGETQYF.

Only a few counts were recorded for this clone. This sequence joins TRBV4-3 and TRBJ2-5; TRBD2 agrees at 14 bases. The V gene's germline CDR1 is LGHNA and CDR2 YSLEER. The CDR3 consists of 17 residues. J lost 5 bases, V lost 1 base, and 6 bases had no gene match. The CDR3 sequence is CASSQGGTSGSWETQYF. CDR3 coding DNA: TGCGCCAGCAGCCAAGGCGGGACTAGCGGGAGTTGGGAGACCCAGTACTTC.

The V gene is TRBV19, the J gene TRBJ1-6; possibly TRBD1 for D (5 bases). The V end was cut by 9 bases, the J end by 6 bases, with 21 bases between. Germline V lookup: CDR1 LNHDA, CDR2 SQIVND (reference sequence). The CDR3 is made up of 16 amino acids. The CDR3 nucleotides read TGTGCCAGCACGATTAATTGGGGCGTCGGTAATTCACCCCTCCACTTT. It specifies CASTINWGVGNSPLHF.

This clone showed up just once. The V gene is TRBV28, the J gene TRBJ1-3; D perhaps matches TRBD1 (6 bases). V shed 11 bases and J shed 1 base, with 15 bases lying between them. The CDR3 covers 14 residues. Germline V lookup: CDR1 MDHEN, CDR2 SYDVKM. The CDR3 reads CASRGAVSGNTIYF. In DNA, the CDR3 is TGTGCCTCCCGGGGGGCGGTATCTGGAAACACCATATATTTT.